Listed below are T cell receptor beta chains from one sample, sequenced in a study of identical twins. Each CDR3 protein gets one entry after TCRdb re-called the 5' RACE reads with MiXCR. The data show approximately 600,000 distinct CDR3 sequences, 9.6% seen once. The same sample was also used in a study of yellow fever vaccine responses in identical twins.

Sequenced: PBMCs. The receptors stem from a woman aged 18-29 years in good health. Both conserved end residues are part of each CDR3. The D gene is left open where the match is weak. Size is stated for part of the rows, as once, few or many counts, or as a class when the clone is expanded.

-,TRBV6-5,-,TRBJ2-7,CASSYSMSTDSTYEQYF,TGTGCCAGCAGTTACTCGATGAGCACGGACAGCACCTACGAGCAGTACTTC
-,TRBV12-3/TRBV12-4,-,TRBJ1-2,CASRLLATEGYTF,TGTGCCAGCAGATTGTTAGCGACAGAGGGCTACACCTTC
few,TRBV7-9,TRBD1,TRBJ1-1,CASSLLGQGMNTEAFF,TGTGCCAGCAGCTTATTAGGACAGGGGATGAACACTGAAGCTTTCTTT
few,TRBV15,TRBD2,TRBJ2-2,CATSSTGTKLWGELFF,TGTGCCACCAGCAGCACCGGGACTAAGTTATGGGGGGAGCTGTTTTTT
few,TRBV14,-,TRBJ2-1,CASSQDLGADEQFF,TGTGCCAGCAGCCAAGATTTGGGGGCGGATGAGCAGTTCTTC
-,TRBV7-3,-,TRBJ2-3,CASSLTGTSHTQYF,TGTGCCAGCAGCTTAACCGGGACCTCCCATACGCAGTATTTT
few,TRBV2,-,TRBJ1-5,CASNQGVRGQPQHF,TGTGCCAGCAACCAGGGAGTTCGGGGGCAGCCCCAGCATTTT
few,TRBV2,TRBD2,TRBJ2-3,CATSTSGGADTQYF,TGTGCCACCTCGACTAGCGGGGGGGCAGATACGCAGTATTTT
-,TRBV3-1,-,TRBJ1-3,CASSQEGFYSGNTIYF,TGTGCCAGCAGCCAAGAGGGGTTCTACTCTGGAAACACCATATATTTT
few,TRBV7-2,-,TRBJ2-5,CASSSPSGVAQETQYF,TGTGCCAGCAGCTCGCCCTCGGGGGTGGCCCAAGAGACCCAGTACTTC
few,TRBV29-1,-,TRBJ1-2,CSVEERERGYGYTF,TGCAGCGTTGAAGAAAGGGAGCGCGGCTATGGCTACACCTTC
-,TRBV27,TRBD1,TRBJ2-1,CASSLAQGVGNEQFF,TGTGCCAGCAGTTTAGCACAGGGGGTCGGCAATGAGCAGTTCTTC
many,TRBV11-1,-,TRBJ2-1,CASNSQVGLASYSYNEQFF,TGTGCCAGCAACTCCCAAGTGGGGCTAGCGAGTTACTCCTACAATGAGCAGTTCTTC
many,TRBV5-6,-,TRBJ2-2,CASSLEWVESGELFF,TGTGCCAGCAGCTTGGAGTGGGTAGAGTCCGGGGAGCTGTTTTTT
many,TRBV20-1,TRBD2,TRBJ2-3,CSARHLTNSGGPTDTQYF,TGCAGTGCTAGACACCTGACTAATAGCGGGGGGCCCACAGATACGCAGTATTTT
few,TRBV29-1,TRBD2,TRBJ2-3,CSVPGLGTDTQYF,TGCAGCGTACCGGGACTAGGCACAGATACGCAGTATTTT
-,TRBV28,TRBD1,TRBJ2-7,CASRGQGTVTYEQYF,TGTGCCAGCAGGGGACAGGGAACGGTTACCTACGAGCAGTACTTC
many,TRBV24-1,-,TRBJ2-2,CATSAPNTGELFF,TGTGCCACCAGTGCTCCGAACACCGGGGAGCTGTTTTTT
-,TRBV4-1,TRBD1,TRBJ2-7,CASSQAPGQGRTYEQYF,TGCGCCAGCAGCCAAGCCCCGGGACAGGGTCGCACCTACGAGCAGTACTTC
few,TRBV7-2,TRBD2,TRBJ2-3,CASSLRTGTSLYF,TGTGCCAGCAGCCTACGTACCGGGACTAGCTTGTATTTT
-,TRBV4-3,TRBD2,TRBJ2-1,CASSLGLAYPEQFF,TGCGCCAGCAGCCTGGGACTAGCCTATCCCGAGCAGTTCTTC
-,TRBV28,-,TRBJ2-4,CASSPPGGAKNIQYF,TGTGCCAGCAGTCCACCCGGGGGAGCCAAAAACATTCAGTACTTC
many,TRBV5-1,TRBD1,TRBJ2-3,CASTTGQGAADTQYF,TGCGCCAGCACCACCGGACAGGGGGCAGCAGATACGCAGTATTTT
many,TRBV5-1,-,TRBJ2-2,CASSSSFSNVGNTGELFF,TGCGCCAGCAGCTCCTCGTTCAGCAACGTGGGGAACACCGGGGAGCTGTTTTTT
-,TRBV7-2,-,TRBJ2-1,CASSPDFRGYNEQFF,TGTGCCAGCAGTCCCGACTTTCGGGGGTACAATGAGCAGTTCTTC
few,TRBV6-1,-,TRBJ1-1,CASRKGPTNTEAFF,TGTGCCAGCAGGAAGGGACCCACGAACACTGAAGCTTTCTTT
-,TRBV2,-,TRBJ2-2,CASRAHNTGELFF,TGTGCCAGCAGGGCACACAACACCGGGGAGCTGTTTTTT
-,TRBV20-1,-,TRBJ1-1,CSVWGRSHMNTEAFF,TGCAGTGTATGGGGCAGGTCGCACATGAACACTGAAGCTTTCTTT
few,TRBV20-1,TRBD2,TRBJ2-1,CSASPSGGNNEQFF,TGCAGTGCCAGTCCTAGCGGGGGAAACAATGAGCAGTTCTTC
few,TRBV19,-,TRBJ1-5,CASRDTVIGNQPQHF,TGTGCCAGTAGGGACACAGTGATAGGCAATCAGCCCCAGCATTTT
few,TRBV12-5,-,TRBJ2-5,CASSEGLQETQYF,TGTGCTAGTTCTGAGGGGCTCCAAGAGACCCAGTACTTC
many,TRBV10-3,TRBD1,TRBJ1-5,CAASGTGDNQPQHF,TGTGCCGCCTCGGGAACAGGGGACAATCAGCCCCAGCATTTT
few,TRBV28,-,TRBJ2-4,CASSLFAVVAKNIQYF,TGTGCCAGCAGTTTATTTGCGGTTGTGGCCAAAAACATTCAGTACTTC